This T cell receptor beta chain was sequenced for a study of PD-L1 blockade in urothelial cancer. Overall study findings and caveats: Pretreatment TCR clonality in blood, when below the median, was predictive of better survival. Tumor-associated clones in blood expanded more at 3 weeks in durable-benefit patients.

The time point was: peripheral blood 6 weeks after treatment start. About this clone itself: As yet, its antigen is unknown.

V was trimmed by 6 bases and J by 2 bases, leaving 14 bases between them. Germline CDR1 MDHEN, CDR2 SYDVKM. The CDR3 length is 14 residues. Produced via immunoSEQ multiplex PCR; TCRdb's table is partial and in-frame only. The data hold around 120,000 clones, with roughly 89% observed a single time. The sample consisted of PBMCs, taken around atezolizumab (anti-PD-L1) treatment. The chain combines TRBV28 with TRBJ2-7, with D unresolved. The TCR was taken from a man between 60 and 70 years old with urothelial cancer. This CDR3 is CASSPRVVAYEQYF. In nucleotides, the CDR3 is TGTGCCAGCAGCCCCCGGGTCGTGGCCTACGAGCAGTACTTC.